This passage covers 27 T cell receptor beta chains from one sample sequenced in a study of chemoradiotherapy in HPV16-positive cancers. Produced via immunoSEQ multiplex PCR; TCRdb's table is partial and in-frame only. The sample shows roughly 3,500 clones, roughly 71% of them seen only once. This sample was obtained from a patient who underwent chemoradiotherapy. These receptors all stem from a human donor with HPV-associated anogenital cancer.

The rearrangement uses TRBV7-2 and TRBJ2-7; D unclear. The CDR3 is 13 residues long. Germline CDR1 reads SGHTA; CDR2 reads FQGNSA. With 4 bases removed from V and 2 bases from J, the gap between germline ends came to 9 bases. CDR3 in amino acids: CASSWNLAYEQYF. CDR3 bases: TGTGCCAGCAGCTGGAACCTCGCCTACGAGCAGTACTTC.

The rearrangement uses TRBV19 and TRBJ1-4; 8 positions agree with TRBD1. The CDR3 is 20 amino acids. V was pared by 8 bases and J by 0 bases, with 20 bases of the junction left unmatched. Germline lookup yields CDR1 LNHDA and CDR2 SQIVND (reference sequence). Here the CDR3 reads CASCKCRSTGAEATNEKLFF. Here the CDR3 DNA reads TGTGCCAGTTGTAAGTGCCGATCGACAGGGGCAGAGGCAACTAATGAAAAACTGTTTTTT.

This chain links TRBV9 with TRBJ1-3; D is possibly TRBD1 (6 bases). The germline V gene has CDR1 SGDLS and CDR2 YYNGEE. The CDR3 sequence is 16 residues long. V was trimmed by 2 bases and J by 8 bases, leaving 20 bases between them. CDR3 bases: TGTGCCAGCAGCGTTGGGACAACCGCGGGATTCGACACCATATATTTT. It yields the protein CASSVGTTAGFDTIYF.

The V and J genes are TRBV5-4 and TRBJ2-7, with TRBD1 matching over 7 bases. The CDR3 loop spans 15 amino acids. After removal of 5 bases from V and 7 bases from J, the junction contained 15 bases not matched to a gene. The V gene's germline CDR1 is SGHNT and CDR2 YYREEE (reference sequence). As DNA, the CDR3 is TGTGCCAGCAGTCTCACAGGGGAAGGGGTAAAAGAGCAGTACTTC. It encodes CASSLTGEGVKEQYF.

The rearrangement joins TRBV6-1 to TRBJ2-3; D possibly matches TRBD1 or TRBD2 (5 bases each). The germline gives CDR1 MNHNS, CDR2 SASEGT. This CDR3 region has 15 residues. V dropped 4 bases and J dropped 4 bases, with 15 bases sitting between them. The DNA of the CDR3 is TGTGCCAGCAGTGCCAACTTGGGGGTTGCAGATACGCAGTATTTT. Encoded protein: CASSANLGVADTQYF.

The chain employs TRBV15 and TRBJ2-1, with 14 bases aligning to TRBD2. CDR1 is LNHNV and CDR2 is YYDKDF in the germline V gene (reference sequence). The CDR3 loop spans 16 amino acids. V dropped 1 base and J dropped 7; count of bases not matched to a gene: 3. CDR3 sequence: CATSRGGLAGENEQFF. Written as DNA, the CDR3 is TGTGCCACCAGCAGAGGGGGACTAGCGGGAGAGAATGAGCAGTTCTTC.

This clone was seen once. This sequence joins TRBV5-1 and TRBJ2-3, with D possibly being TRBD1 (6 bases). The germline V gene has CDR1 SGHRS and CDR2 YFSETQ. V lost 4 bases and J lost 5, with 20 bases in between. CDR3 length: 16 amino acids. In DNA, the CDR3 is TGCGCCAGCAGCAGAACCTATTACAGGGCTGAAGATACGCAGTATTTT. As protein: CASSRTYYRAEDTQYF.

Details on this clone: One end of the junction fails to match germline, which may point to a read error. The V call is TRBV15, the J call TRBJ2-3, with unresolved D. In germline, CDR1 is LNHNV, CDR2 YYDKDF (reference sequence). This CDR3 spans 17 amino acids. CDR3 protein: CATSRDSSLTRTYTQYF. The DNA of the CDR3 is TGTGCCACCAGCAGAGATTCTAGTCTGACTCGCACATATACGCAGTATTTT.

The chain uses TRBV11-2 and TRBJ1-1; TRBD1 is a possible D gene (5 bases). Trimming pared 5 bases from V and 4 bases from J, leaving 17 bases between. Germline V gene lookup returns CDR1 SGHAT and CDR2 FQNNGV. The CDR3 is 15 amino acids. CDR3 region: CASSPSGPLPTEAFF. The CDR3 coding sequence is TGTGCCAGCAGCCCCTCGGGGCCACTCCCCACTGAAGCTTTCTTT.

This chain connects TRBV5-8 to TRBJ1-2; D is possibly TRBD1 (6 bases). This CDR3 comprises 16 residues. Between the trimmed V and J ends, which lost 5 bases and 1 base, there was a span of 18 bases. In germline, CDR1 is SGHTS, CDR2 YDEGEE. The CDR3 DNA is TGTGCCAGCAGGCGGGATACAGGGTATGATAACTATGGCTACACCTTC. Its protein product is CASRRDTGYDNYGYTF.

Only a few counts were recorded for this clone. The chain recombines TRBV29-1 with TRBJ2-1, with a tentative D call TRBD1 (5 bases). The ends were cut back, 4 bases at V and 2 bases at J, with 15 bases in the middle. The CDR3 extends over 15 amino acids. Germline V gives CDR1 SQVTM, CDR2 ANQGSEA. As DNA, the CDR3 is TGCAGCGTTGTTGGTAGGGGTGAACCCTACAATGAGCAGTTCTTC. Translating it yields CSVVGRGEPYNEQFF.

The V gene is TRBV7-9, the J gene TRBJ2-6, with a possible D match to TRBD1 (7 bases). In germline, CDR1 is SEHNR, CDR2 FQNEAQ (reference sequence). Trimming took off 5 bases at V and 2 bases at J, with 10 bases between the two ends. This CDR3 is built from 15 residues. As DNA, the CDR3 is TGTGCCAGCAGCCAGGGGGGAGCTGGGGCCAACGTCCTGACTTTC. Protein: CASSQGGAGANVLTF.

The V call is TRBV4-1, the J call TRBJ2-3; 10 bases line up with TRBD2. Germline V gene sequence: CDR1 MGHRA, CDR2 YSYEKL. CDR3 size: 19 residues. The V segment lost 0 bases and the J segment 4 bases; nucleotides outside the gene matches: 13. The CDR3 DNA reads TGCGCCAGCAGCCAAGATCAGCCTAGCGGGAGTGTCATGGCAGATACGCAGTATTTT. Its protein is CASSQDQPSGSVMADTQYF.

The CDR3 loop reads CSASPAGELFF. The DNA for the CDR3 is TGCAGTGCTAGTCCGGCCGGGGAGCTGTTTTTT. The chain employs TRBV20-1 and TRBJ2-2; unclear D gene. V was trimmed by 3 bases and J by 6 bases, leaving 5 bases between them. The CDR3 sequence is 11 residues long. Germline V gene sequence: CDR1 DFQATT, CDR2 SNEGSKA (reference sequence).

This chain connects TRBV6-1 to TRBJ2-1; D not resolved. Germline lookup yields CDR1 MNHNS and CDR2 SASEGT. This CDR3 spans 12 amino acids. V was pared by 2 bases and J by 7 bases, with 6 bases between. CDR3 DNA sequence: TGTGCCAGCAGTGAACCTGGGAATGAGCAGTTCTTC. As protein: CASSEPGNEQFF.

This chain connects TRBV5-5 to TRBJ1-5; D might be TRBD1 (5 bases). The CDR3 is made up of 15 amino acids. Germline CDR1 is SGHKS and CDR2 is YYEKEE (reference sequence). V lost 2 bases and J lost 3, with 12 bases in between. The CDR3, as DNA: TGTGCCAGCAGCTTATTGGGGGTTACCAATCAGCCCCAGCATTTT. Protein sequence: CASSLLGVTNQPQHF.

The DNA of the CDR3 is TGTGCCAGCAGCGTAGCTGCTAGCGGGACTGAGCAGTTCTTC. Amino acid sequence: CASSVAASGTEQFF. This rearrangement joins TRBV9 to TRBJ2-1; TRBD2 matches 9 bases. CDR1 and CDR2 (germline): SGDLS, YYNGEE. The ends lost 0 bases at V and 9 bases at J; junction bases unmatched: 4. The CDR3 sequence is 14 residues long.

This clone came up a few times. The chain combines TRBV6-5 with TRBJ1-2, with 10 positions matching TRBD1. The CDR3 contains 12 residues. With V trimmed by 9 bases and J by 6 bases, 4 bases remained unmatched. Per germline, CDR1 MNHEY and CDR2 SVGAGI. The CDR3 DNA reads TGTGCCAGTAAAGGACAGGGGGATGGCTACACCTTC. It translates to CASKGQGDGYTF.

The chain joins TRBV6-6 to TRBJ2-5, with TRBD1 identical over 9 bases. The CDR3 sequence is 14 residues long. CDR1 and CDR2 from the germline V gene are MNHNY and SVGAGI (reference sequence). Trimming cost V 6 bases and J 4 bases; bases outside gene matches: 6. In DNA, the CDR3 is TGTGCCAGCAGGAGGGACAGGGAGGGAGAGACCCAGTACTTC. Its protein product is CASRRDREGETQYF.

The gene calls are TRBV7-9 and TRBJ2-1; TRBD1 matches 9 bases. Per the germline V gene, CDR1 is SEHNR and CDR2 is FQNEAQ (reference sequence). V lost 6 bases to trimming and J lost 4 bases; unmatched junction nucleotides: 7. This CDR3 spans 15 amino acids. CDR3 bases: TGTGCCAGCAGTAGGGACAGGGCGGGGTACAATGAGCAGTTCTTC. It yields the protein CASSRDRAGYNEQFF.

This chain connects TRBV19 to TRBJ1-1; D not certain. Looked up from germline, CDR1 is LNHDA and CDR2 is SQIVND (reference sequence). This CDR3 region has 11 residues. Trimming took off 1 base at V and 10 bases at J, with 7 bases between the two ends. The CDR3 DNA reads as TGTGCCAGTAGTATAGGACAAGTAGCTTTCTTT. It translates to CASSIGQVAFF. The whole variable domain, remainder taken from reference TRBV19 and TRBJ1-1, is DGGITQSPKYLFRKEGQNVTLSCEQNLNHDAMYWYRQDPGQGLRLIYYSQIVNDFQKGDIAEGYSVSREKKESFPLTVTSAQKNPTAFYLCASSIGQVAFFGQGTRLTVV.

This chain links TRBV27 with TRBJ1-1; D is ambiguous. Germline-derived CDR1 and CDR2 are MNHEY and SMNVEV (reference sequence). The CDR3 has 13 residues. V was pared by 4 bases and J by 8 bases, with 14 bases between. CDR3 in amino acids: CASSWSESAEAFF. The CDR3 DNA is TGTGCCAGCAGTTGGTCTGAGTCAGCAGAAGCTTTCTTT.

The CDR3 region is CASLEQYF. Here the CDR3 DNA reads TGTGCCAGCCTAGAGCAGTACTTC. The genes are TRBV2 and TRBJ2-7; D is ambiguous. This CDR3 has 8 residues. The germline V gene has CDR1 SNHLY and CDR2 FYNNEI. V was cut by 8 bases and J by 7 bases, with 3 bases left in between.

This clone has only one observation. V is TRBV21-1 and J is TRBJ2-1; the D call TRBD2 from the table was never checked on the DNA. TRBV21-1 is a documented pseudogene. This CDR3 comprises 14 residues. Here the CDR3 reads CASSKGAGGNEQFF. CDR3 sequence (DNA): TGTGCCAGCAGCAAAGGTGCGGGTGGGAATGAGCAGTTCTTC.

The chain links TRBV2 to TRBJ1-5, with D uncertain. Germline lookup yields CDR1 SNHLY and CDR2 FYNNEI. Trimming removed 7 bases from V and 4 bases from J, with 11 bases in between. The CDR3 has 13 residues. DNA for the CDR3: TGTGCCAGCAAAGAACAGAATAATCAGCCCCAGCATTTT. Its translation: CASKEQNNQPQHF.

A few counts support this clone. This chain links TRBV10-2 with TRBJ2-4; no clear D gene. The V gene lost 0 bases and the J gene lost 9 bases, with 9 bases spanning the gap. Germline V gene data show CDR1 as WSHSY and CDR2 as SAAADI. This CDR3 has 13 amino acids. The CDR3: CASSESMVGIQYF. The CDR3 DNA reads TGCGCCAGCAGTGAGTCGATGGTCGGCATTCAGTACTTC.

The CDR3 DNA follows: TGCGCCAGCAGCTTGGGTGCCACATCCTACGAGCAGTACTTC. Translation: CASSLGATSYEQYF. The chain recombines TRBV5-1 with TRBJ2-7, with D unresolved. V lost 0 bases and J lost 1, with 8 bases in between. CDR1 and CDR2 (germline): SGHRS, YFSETQ. CDR3 length: 14 amino acids.